Listed here are 8 T cell receptor beta chains from one sample, sequenced in a study of shared clonotypes between healthy human individuals. Sequenced by immunoSEQ multiplex PCR; TCRdb stores in-frame clones only, minus some. The sample includes about 1 million clones, approximately 70% seen only once; the top ten take approximately 1.5%. Sample: memory CD4+ T cells sorted from blood. Indicated subset: CD45RA-negative fraction. The receptors stem from a man between 18 and 29 years old in good health.

This clone was counted a few times. The chain employs TRBV30 and TRBJ2-7, with 9 positions matching TRBD1. The CDR3 is 13 amino acids. Germline V lookup: CDR1 GTSNPN, CDR2 SVGIG (reference sequence). V gave up 5 bases and J gave up 0 bases; unmatched junction bases: 2. CDR3 sequence: CAWGTGNSYEQYF. The CDR3 coding sequence is TGTGCCTGGGGGACAGGGAACTCCTACGAGCAGTACTTC.

This chain connects TRBV5-4 to TRBJ1-2; perhaps TRBD1 as D (6 bases). The CDR3 is 14 residues long. V lost 5 bases to trimming and J lost 3 bases, with 14 bases between them. The germline gives CDR1 SGHNT, CDR2 YYREEE (reference sequence). The CDR3 here is CASRTQGRHYGYTF. CDR3 nucleotide sequence: TGTGCCAGCAGGACCCAGGGGCGTCACTATGGCTACACCTTC.

The gene calls are TRBV6-6 and TRBJ2-1; D is unresolved. CDR1 and CDR2 from the germline V gene are MNHNY and SVGAGI (reference sequence). The V gene lost 7 bases and the J gene lost 5 bases, with 6 bases spanning the gap. The CDR3 runs 11 residues. CDR3 in amino acids: CASIGNNEQFF. The CDR3 region has the DNA TGTGCCAGCATAGGTAACAATGAGCAGTTCTTC.

In its sample, this clone was seen a few times. V usage is TRBV9 and J usage is TRBJ1-2; TRBD1 might be the D (5 bases). Germline-derived CDR1 and CDR2 are SGDLS and YYNGEE. There are 14 residues in the CDR3. The V end was cut by 3 bases, the J end by 7 bases, with 16 bases between. Here the CDR3 reads CASSGRPGWSGYTF. The CDR3 DNA follows: TGTGCCAGCAGCGGGCGTCCAGGGTGGAGTGGCTACACCTTC.

The chain recombines TRBV20-1 with TRBJ1-2; no reliable D call. The CDR3 consists of 10 residues. V was clipped by 3 bases and J by 8 bases, with 7 bases between them. Germline CDR1 and CDR2: DFQATT and SNEGSKA (reference sequence). CDR3 sequence: CSASADGYTF. For the CDR3, the DNA is TGCAGTGCTAGTGCGGACGGCTACACCTTC.

The V gene is TRBV30, the J gene TRBJ1-5; TRBD1 is a possible D gene (6 bases). Per the germline V gene, CDR1 is GTSNPN and CDR2 is SVGIG (reference sequence). V dropped 5 bases and J dropped 1 base, with 15 bases sitting between them. The CDR3 totals 15 residues. Written as DNA, the CDR3 is TGTGCCTGGGCAGTAGGGGGGCCCAGCAATCAGCCCCAGCATTTT. Residues: CAWAVGGPSNQPQHF. Variable domain in full (rest from reference TRBV30 and TRBJ1-5): SQTIHQWPATLVQPVGSPLSLECTVEGTSNPNLYWYRQAAGRGLQLLFYSVGIGQISSEVPQNLSASRPQDRQFILSSKKLLLSDSGFYLCAWAVGGPSNQPQHFGDGTRLSIL.

The chain uses TRBV5-6 and TRBJ2-7; TRBD1 or TRBD2 may be the D gene (6 bases each). The V end lost 0 bases, the J end lost 3 bases, and 13 bases lay between the germline ends. CDR3 size: 15 residues. CDR1 is SGHDT and CDR2 is YYEEEE in the germline V gene. CDR3 DNA: TGTGCCAGCAGCTTGGTCGGGGGCTTGGGCTACGAGCAGTACTTC. Its translation is CASSLVGGLGYEQYF.

The chain uses TRBV5-4 and TRBJ2-1, with 7 bases matching TRBD2. Germline CDR1 is SGHNT and CDR2 is YYREEE (reference sequence). V dropped 0 bases and J dropped 4; count of bases not matched to a gene: 4. The CDR3 loop spans 15 amino acids. The CDR3, as DNA: TGTGCCAGCAGCTTGGATGGGAGGGCTTACAATGAGCAGTTCTTC. Amino acid sequence: CASSLDGRAYNEQFF.